The present entry profiles one T cell receptor (beta chain) with its context. The source of the sample is a study of beta chain features in type 1 diabetes. Sequencing targeted expressed TCRB transcripts, as all isolated RNA had been reverse transcribed. Using immunoSEQ multiplex PCR, the repertoire was profiled, and TCRdb retains in-frame clones only, with some absent. The sample carries 250,000 to 400,000 clones, about 15% recorded once. This TCR came from a man aged 25 to 45 in good health. The specimen sequenced was central memory CD4+ T cells from blood.

CDR3 protein: CASSLGIMFQPQHF. CDR3 nucleotides: TGTGCCAGCAGCTTAGGTATAATGTTTCAGCCCCAGCATTTT. The chain couples TRBV7-2 to TRBJ1-5; D unclear. Germline V CDR1 and CDR2: SGHTA, FQGNSA. The CDR3 is 14 residues long. V lost 1 base to trimming and J lost 6 bases, with 10 bases between them.